This T cell receptor beta chain was documented in a study of shared clonotypes between healthy human individuals. Looking at the study overall: CD8 memory received one plate per donor, CD8 naive two, CD4 memory three and CD4 naive three. The study's findings and limits: Naive subsets typically showed greater estimated richness than memory subsets.

How the authors handled the data: ImmunoSEQ gave junction-only sequences without quality scores, so filtering differed. Method: immunoSEQ multiplex PCR; TCRdb's copy keeps in-frame clones and lacks some. The V and J calls and the clone size are those of that table, but D and trimming were determined from the DNA. The sample contains some 2,000,000 clones, approximately 94% of which appear only once. The naive CD8 fraction comprised CD45RO-negative cells positively selected for CCR7 and excluded terminally differentiated effector memory CD45RA+ cells. As regards this clone: Its specificity is unknown.

V was trimmed by 7 bases and J by 5 bases, leaving 5 bases between them. The length of the CDR3 is 11 residues. Germline CDR1 reads LGHNA; CDR2 reads YNFKEQ. The chain has TRBV4-2 and TRBJ2-2; no definite D call. The receptor was derived from a man younger than 30 in good health. Sequencing used naive CD8+ T cells sorted from blood. The CDR3 loop reads CASTETGELFF. The CDR3 DNA reads TGTGCCAGCACAGAGACCGGGGAGCTGTTTTTT.